The source of this T cell receptor (beta chain) is a study of beta chain features in type 1 diabetes. General observations from the study: HLA influence on TCRB rearrangement stayed unresolved here. cDNA-based sequencing might over-represent cells highly expressing TCR. Patients' naive, central memory and Treg TCRB repertoires seemed closer to one another than those of healthy donors.

This clone was found a few times. Its antigen is not known. Germline loops: CDR1 MGHDK, CDR2 SYGVNS. The CDR3 sequence is 15 residues long. The ends lost 3 bases at V and 3 bases at J; junction bases unmatched: 4. CD45RO/CCR7/CD25/CD127/CD95/CD27 sorting isolated CD4+ naive, central memory, regulatory and stem cell-like memory cells. Expressed TCRB transcripts got sequenced, as all isolated RNA was reverse transcribed. Clones were read by immunoSEQ multiplex PCR, and TCRdb kept only the in-frame ones, dropping some. The repertoire has 150,000 to 190,000 clones, around 10% of them found once; the top ten carry around 2%.

The sequence was obtained from a man aged 18 to 30 in good health. Sequencing used central memory CD4+ T cells from blood. The chain is built from TRBV25-1 and TRBJ2-7, with TRBD1 matching 11 bases. CDR3 residues: CASSDPGTGGYEQYF. The CDR3, as DNA: TGTGCCAGCAGTGACCCCGGGACAGGGGGCTACGAGCAGTACTTC.